This TCR beta chain was profiled in a study of T-cell memory formation after mild COVID-19. This clonotype has only a few counts. CDR3 length: 16 residues. The V gene's germline CDR1 is SGHTA and CDR2 FQGNSA. Trimming stripped 4 bases from V and 1 base from J, with 14 bases between. TCRdb ran MiXCR on the 5' RACE reads and lists one entry per CDR3 protein. Among 280,000 or so distinct CDR3 sequences listed, approximately 8.4% were seen once. The J gene is TRBJ1-5, the V gene TRBV7-2, with a possible D match to TRBD1 (5 bases). The sample was PBMCs or a T cell subset sorted from them (not recorded which). The clonotype comes from a man aged 18 to 29 who had mild COVID-19 (a few samples of this study predate the infection). Cell type and time point are not known. CDR3 sequence (DNA): TGTGCCAGCAGCTCGGGAGACAGACTGAGCAATCAGCCCCAGCATTTT. It codes for CASSSGDRLSNQPQHF.